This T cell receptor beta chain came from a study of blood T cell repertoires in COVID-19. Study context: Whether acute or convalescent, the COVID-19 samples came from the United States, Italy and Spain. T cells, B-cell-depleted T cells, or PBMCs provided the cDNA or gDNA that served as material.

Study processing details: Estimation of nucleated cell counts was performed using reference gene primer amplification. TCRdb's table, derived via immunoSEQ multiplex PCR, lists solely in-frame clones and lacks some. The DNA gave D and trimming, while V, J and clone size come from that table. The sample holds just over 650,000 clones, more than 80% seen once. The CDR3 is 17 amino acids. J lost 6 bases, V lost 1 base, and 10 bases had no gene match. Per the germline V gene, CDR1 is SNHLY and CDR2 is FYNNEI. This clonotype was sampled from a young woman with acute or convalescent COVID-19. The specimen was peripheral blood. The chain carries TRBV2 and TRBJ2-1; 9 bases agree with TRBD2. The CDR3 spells CASSEGVPRGGRNEQFF. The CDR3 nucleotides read TGTGCCAGCAGTGAAGGAGTCCCGCGGGGGGGCCGCAATGAGCAGTTCTTC.